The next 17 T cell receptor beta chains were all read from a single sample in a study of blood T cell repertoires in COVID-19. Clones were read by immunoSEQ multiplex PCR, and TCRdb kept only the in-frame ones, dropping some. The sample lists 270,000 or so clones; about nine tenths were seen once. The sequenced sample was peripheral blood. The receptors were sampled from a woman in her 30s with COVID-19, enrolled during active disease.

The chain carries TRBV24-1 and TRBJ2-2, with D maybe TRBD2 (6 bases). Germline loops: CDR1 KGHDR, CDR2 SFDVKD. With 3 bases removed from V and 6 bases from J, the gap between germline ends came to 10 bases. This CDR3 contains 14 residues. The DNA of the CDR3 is TGTGCCACCAGTGATCCCGGGGGACCCGGGGAGCTGTTTTTT. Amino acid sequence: CATSDPGGPGELFF.

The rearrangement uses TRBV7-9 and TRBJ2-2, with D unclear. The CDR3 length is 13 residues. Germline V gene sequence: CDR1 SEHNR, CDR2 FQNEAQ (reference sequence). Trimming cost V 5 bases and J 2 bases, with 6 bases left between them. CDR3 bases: TGTGCCAGCAGCGGGCGTAACACCGGGGAGCTGTTTTTT. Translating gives CASSGRNTGELFF.

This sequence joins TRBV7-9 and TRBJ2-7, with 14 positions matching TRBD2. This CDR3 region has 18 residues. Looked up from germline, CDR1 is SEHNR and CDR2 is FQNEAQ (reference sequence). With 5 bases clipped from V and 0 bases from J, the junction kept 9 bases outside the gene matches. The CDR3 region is CASSRGLAGGPSSYEQYF. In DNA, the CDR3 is TGTGCCAGCAGCCGCGGACTAGCGGGGGGCCCAAGCTCCTACGAGCAGTACTTC.

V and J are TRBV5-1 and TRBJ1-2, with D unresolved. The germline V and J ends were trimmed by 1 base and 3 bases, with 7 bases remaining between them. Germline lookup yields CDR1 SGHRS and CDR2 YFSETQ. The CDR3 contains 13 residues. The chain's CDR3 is CASSLSMYYGYTF. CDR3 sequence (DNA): TGCGCCAGCAGCTTGTCAATGTACTATGGCTACACCTTC.

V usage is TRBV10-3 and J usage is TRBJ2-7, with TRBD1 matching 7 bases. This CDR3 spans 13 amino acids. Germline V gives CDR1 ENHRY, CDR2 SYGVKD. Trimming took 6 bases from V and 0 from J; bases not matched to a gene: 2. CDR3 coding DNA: TGTGCCATCAGAGACAGGGTCTCCTACGAGCAGTACTTC. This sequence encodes CAIRDRVSYEQYF.

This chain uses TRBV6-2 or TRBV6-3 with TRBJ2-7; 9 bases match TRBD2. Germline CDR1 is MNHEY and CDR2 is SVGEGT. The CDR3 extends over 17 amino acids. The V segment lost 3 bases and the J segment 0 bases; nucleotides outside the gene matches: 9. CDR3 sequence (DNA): TGTGCCAGCAGTTATTTCGGCGGGGGGGCCGGCTCCTACGAGCAGTACTTC. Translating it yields CASSYFGGGAGSYEQYF.

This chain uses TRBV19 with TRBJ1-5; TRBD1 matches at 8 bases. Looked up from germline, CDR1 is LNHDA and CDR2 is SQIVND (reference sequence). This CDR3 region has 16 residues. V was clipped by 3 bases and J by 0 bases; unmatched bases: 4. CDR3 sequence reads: CASSMGRGLSNQPQHF. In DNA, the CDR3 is TGTGCCAGTAGTATGGGCAGGGGGCTTAGCAATCAGCCCCAGCATTTT.

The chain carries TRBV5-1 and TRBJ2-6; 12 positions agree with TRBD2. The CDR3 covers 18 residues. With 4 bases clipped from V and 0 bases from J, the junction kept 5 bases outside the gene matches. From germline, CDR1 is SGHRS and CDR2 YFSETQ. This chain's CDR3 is CASSLGLAGYSGANVLTF. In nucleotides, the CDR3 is TGCGCCAGCAGCCTGGGACTAGCGGGCTACTCTGGGGCCAACGTCCTGACTTTC.

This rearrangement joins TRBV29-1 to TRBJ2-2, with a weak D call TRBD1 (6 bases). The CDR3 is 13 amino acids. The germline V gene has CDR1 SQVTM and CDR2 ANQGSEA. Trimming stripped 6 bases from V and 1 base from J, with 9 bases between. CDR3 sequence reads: CSVGTKNTGELFF. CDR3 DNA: TGCAGCGTCGGGACAAAGAACACCGGGGAGCTGTTTTTT.

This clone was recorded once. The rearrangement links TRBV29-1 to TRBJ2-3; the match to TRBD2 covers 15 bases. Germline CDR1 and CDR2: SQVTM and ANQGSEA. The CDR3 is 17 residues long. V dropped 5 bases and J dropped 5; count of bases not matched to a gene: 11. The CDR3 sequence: CSVTGGTSGGKIDTQYF. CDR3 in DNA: TGCAGCGTTACAGGCGGGACTAGCGGGGGGAAGATAGATACGCAGTATTTT.

CDR3: CASSKGLAGTLGTQYF. CDR3 sequence (DNA): TGCGCCAGCAGCAAAGGACTAGCGGGGACGCTGGGTACGCAGTATTTT. The rearrangement joins TRBV5-1 to TRBJ2-3; 12 bases line up with TRBD2. After removal of 4 bases from V and 8 bases from J, the junction contained 11 bases not matched to a gene. The CDR3 covers 16 residues. Germline V gene data show CDR1 as SGHRS and CDR2 as YFSETQ.

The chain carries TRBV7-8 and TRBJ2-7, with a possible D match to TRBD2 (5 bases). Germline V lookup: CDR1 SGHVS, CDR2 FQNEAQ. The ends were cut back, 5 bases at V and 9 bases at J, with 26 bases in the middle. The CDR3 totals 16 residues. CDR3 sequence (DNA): TGTGCCAGCAGCCGAACGCCCGTGGGTACCCCGGGGTGGCAGTACTTC. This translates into CASSRTPVGTPGWQYF.

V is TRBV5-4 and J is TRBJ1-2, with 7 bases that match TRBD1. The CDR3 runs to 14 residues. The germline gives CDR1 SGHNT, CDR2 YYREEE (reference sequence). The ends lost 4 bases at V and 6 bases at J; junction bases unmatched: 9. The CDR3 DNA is TGTGCCAGCAGCCTACCGGGGACAGCTCATGGCTACACCTTC. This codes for CASSLPGTAHGYTF.

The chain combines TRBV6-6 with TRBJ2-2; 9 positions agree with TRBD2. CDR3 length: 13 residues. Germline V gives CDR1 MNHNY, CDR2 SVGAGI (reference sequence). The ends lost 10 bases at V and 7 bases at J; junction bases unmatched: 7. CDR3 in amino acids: CAIRTSAVGELFF. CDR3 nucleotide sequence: TGTGCCATCAGGACTAGCGCGGTCGGGGAGCTGTTTTTT.

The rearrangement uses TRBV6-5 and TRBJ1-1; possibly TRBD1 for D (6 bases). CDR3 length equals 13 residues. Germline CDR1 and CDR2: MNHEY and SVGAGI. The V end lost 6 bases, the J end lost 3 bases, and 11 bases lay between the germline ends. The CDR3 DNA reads TGTGCCAGCAGGAAACAGGGTTACACTGAAGCTTTCTTT. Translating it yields CASRKQGYTEAFF.

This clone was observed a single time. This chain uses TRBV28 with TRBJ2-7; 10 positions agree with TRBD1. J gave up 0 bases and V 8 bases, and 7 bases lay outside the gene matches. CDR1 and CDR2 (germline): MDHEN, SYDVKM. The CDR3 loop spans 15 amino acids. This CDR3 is CASGDRGRGSYEQYF. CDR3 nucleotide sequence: TGTGCCAGCGGGGACAGGGGCCGTGGCTCCTACGAGCAGTACTTC.

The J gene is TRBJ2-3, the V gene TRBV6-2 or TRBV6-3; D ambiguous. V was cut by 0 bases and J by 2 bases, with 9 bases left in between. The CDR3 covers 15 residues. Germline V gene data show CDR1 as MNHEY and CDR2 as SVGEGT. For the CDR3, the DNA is TGTGCCAGCAGTTACTCGCCAGGATCCACAGATACGCAGTATTTT. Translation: CASSYSPGSTDTQYF.